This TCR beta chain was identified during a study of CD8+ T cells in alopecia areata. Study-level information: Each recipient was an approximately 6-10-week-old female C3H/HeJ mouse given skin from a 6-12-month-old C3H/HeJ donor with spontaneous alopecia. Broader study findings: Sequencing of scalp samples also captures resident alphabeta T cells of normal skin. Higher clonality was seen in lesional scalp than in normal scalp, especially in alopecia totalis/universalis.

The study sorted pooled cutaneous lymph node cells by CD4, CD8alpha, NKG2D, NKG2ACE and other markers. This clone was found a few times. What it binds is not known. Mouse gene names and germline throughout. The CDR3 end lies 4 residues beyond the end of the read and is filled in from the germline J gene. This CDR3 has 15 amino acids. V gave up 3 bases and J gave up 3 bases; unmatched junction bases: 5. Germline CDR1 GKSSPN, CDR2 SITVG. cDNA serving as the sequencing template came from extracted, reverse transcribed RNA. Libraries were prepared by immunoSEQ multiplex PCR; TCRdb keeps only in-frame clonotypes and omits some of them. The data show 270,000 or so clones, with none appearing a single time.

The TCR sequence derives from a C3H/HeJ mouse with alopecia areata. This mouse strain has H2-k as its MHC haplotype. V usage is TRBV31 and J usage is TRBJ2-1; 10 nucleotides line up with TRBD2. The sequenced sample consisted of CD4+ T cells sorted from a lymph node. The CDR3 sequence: CAWSPGLGSYAEQFF. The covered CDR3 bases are TGTGCCTGGAGCCCGGGACTGGGGAGCTATGCT.